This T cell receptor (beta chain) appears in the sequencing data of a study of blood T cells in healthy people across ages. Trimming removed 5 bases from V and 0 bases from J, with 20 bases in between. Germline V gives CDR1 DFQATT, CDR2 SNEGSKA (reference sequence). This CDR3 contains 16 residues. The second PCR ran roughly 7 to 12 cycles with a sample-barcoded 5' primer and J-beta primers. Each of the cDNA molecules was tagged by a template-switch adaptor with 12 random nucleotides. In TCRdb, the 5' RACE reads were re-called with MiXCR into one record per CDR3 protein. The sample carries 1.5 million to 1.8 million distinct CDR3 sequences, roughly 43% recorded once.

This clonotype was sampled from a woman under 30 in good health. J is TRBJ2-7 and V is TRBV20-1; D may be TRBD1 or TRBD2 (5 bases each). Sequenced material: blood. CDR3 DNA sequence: TGCAGTGCTTCCTTCACCGGGACCCCGATCTCCTACGAGCAGTACTTC. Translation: CSASFTGTPISYEQYF.